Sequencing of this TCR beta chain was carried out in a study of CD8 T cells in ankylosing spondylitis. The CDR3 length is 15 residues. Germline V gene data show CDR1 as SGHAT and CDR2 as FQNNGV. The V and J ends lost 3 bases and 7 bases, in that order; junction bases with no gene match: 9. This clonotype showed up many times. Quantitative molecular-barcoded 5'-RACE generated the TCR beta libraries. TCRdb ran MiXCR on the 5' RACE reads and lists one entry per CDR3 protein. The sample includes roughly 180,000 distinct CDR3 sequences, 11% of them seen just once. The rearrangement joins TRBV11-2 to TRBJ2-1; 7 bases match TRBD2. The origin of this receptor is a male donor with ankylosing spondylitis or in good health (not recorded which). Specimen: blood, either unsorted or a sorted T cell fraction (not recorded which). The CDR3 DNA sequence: TGTGCCAGCAGCTTCCCCCGGGGGACTACTAATGAGCAGTTCTTC. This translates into CASSFPRGTTNEQFF. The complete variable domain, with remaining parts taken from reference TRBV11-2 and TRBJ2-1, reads EAGVAQSPRYKIIEKRQSVAFWCNPISGHATLYWYQQILGQGPKLLIQFQNNGVVDDSQLPKDRFSAERLKGVDSTLKIQPAKLEDSAVYLCASSFPRGTTNEQFFGPGTRLTVL.